This T cell receptor beta chain is drawn from a study of control samples from healthy donors and cancer patients. Data came from immunoSEQ multiplex PCR; TCRdb stores just in-frame clones and leaves some out. The repertoire consists of 150,000 or so clones, with 70% to 90% occurring once and the leading ten covering over 1.5%. In its sample, this clone was seen a few times. CDR1 SGHNT and CDR2 YYREEE come from the germline V gene (reference sequence). The V end lost 5 bases, the J end lost 3 bases, and 11 bases lay between the germline ends. The CDR3 runs to 13 residues. The chain is built from TRBV5-4 and TRBJ1-2, with a possible D match to TRBD1 (6 bases). Sequencing used blood. The receptor was isolated from a man in his late teens or twenties in good health. This CDR3 is CASRTWTDYGYTF. In DNA, the CDR3 is TGTGCCAGCAGAACCTGGACAGACTATGGCTACACCTTC.